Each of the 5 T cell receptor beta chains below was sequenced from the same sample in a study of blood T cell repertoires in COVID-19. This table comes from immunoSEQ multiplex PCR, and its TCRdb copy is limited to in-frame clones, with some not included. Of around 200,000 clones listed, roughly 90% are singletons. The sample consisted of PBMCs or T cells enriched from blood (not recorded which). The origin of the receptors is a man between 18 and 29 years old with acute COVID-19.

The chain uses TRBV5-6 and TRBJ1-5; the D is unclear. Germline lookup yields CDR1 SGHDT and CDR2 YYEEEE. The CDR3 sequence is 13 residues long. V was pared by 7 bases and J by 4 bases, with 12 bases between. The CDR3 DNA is TGTGCCAGCTCCCCGGCGGGGAATCAGCCCCAGCATTTT. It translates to CASSPAGNQPQHF.

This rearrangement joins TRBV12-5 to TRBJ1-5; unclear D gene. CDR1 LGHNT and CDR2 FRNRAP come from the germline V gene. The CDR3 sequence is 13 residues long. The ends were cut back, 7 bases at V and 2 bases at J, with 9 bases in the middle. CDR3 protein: CASVTFGNQPQHF. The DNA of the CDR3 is TGTGCTAGTGTAACATTCGGCAATCAGCCCCAGCATTTT.

The CDR3 nucleotides read TGTGCCAGCAGCTTAGCCGGCGGGGGAGCCTACGAGCAGTACTTC. The encoded protein is CASSLAGGGAYEQYF. The chain carries TRBV7-2 and TRBJ2-7, with 7 bases identical to TRBD2. Per germline, CDR1 SGHTA and CDR2 FQGNSA. The CDR3 is made up of 15 amino acids. The trim removed 0 bases at V and 2 bases at J, leaving 4 bases unmatched.

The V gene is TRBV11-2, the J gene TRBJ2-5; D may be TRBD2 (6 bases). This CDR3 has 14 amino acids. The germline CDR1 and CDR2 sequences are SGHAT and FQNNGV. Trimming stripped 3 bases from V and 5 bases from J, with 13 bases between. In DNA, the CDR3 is TGTGCCAGCAGCTTTAGCGGCTTAAGGGAGACCCAGTACTTC. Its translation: CASSFSGLRETQYF.

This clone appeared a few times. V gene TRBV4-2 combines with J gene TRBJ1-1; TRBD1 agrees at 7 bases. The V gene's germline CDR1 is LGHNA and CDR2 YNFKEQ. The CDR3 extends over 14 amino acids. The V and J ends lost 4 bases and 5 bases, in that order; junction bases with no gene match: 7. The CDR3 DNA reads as TGTGCCAGCAGCCCTGGGACAGCAAGGACTGAAGCTTTCTTT. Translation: CASSPGTARTEAFF.